Presented here are 26 T cell receptor beta chains from one specimen sequenced in a study of T-cell memory formation after mild COVID-19. MiXCR was run by TCRdb on the 5' RACE reads, yielding one entry per CDR3 protein. The sample records about 320,000 distinct CDR3 sequences, roughly an eighth being singletons. The sequenced sample was PBMCs or a T cell subset sorted from them (not recorded which). The receptor set was obtained from a man younger than 30 who had mild COVID-19 (a few samples of this study predate the infection). Cell type and time point are not known.

This clonotype was counted between two and nine times. The chain carries TRBV4-2 and TRBJ2-5; 8 positions match TRBD2. V lost 2 bases to trimming and J lost 2 bases; unmatched junction nucleotides: 7. The CDR3 consists of 16 residues. CDR1 LGHNA and CDR2 YNFKEQ come from the germline V gene. The CDR3 region has the DNA TGTGCCAGCAGCCAAACCTCCACTAGCGGACAAGAGACCCAGTACTTC. Amino acid sequence: CASSQTSTSGQETQYF.

In its sample, this clonotype was seen many times. This sequence joins TRBV4-3 and TRBJ2-7, with TRBD2 as a possible D gene (5 bases). V was trimmed by 4 bases and J by 7 bases, leaving 14 bases between them. The CDR3 extends over 13 amino acids. CDR1 LGHNA and CDR2 YSLEER come from the germline V gene. The CDR3 nucleotides are TGCGCCAGCAGCCGGCAAGGATCGGGGGAGCAGTACTTC. This translates into CASSRQGSGEQYF.

The rearrangement links TRBV7-3 to TRBJ2-5, with a possible D match to TRBD2 (6 bases). The ends were cut back, 5 bases at V and 1 base at J, with 11 bases in the middle. This CDR3 is built from 14 residues. In germline, CDR1 is SGHTA, CDR2 FQGTGA. CDR3 in DNA: TGTGCCAGCAGCAATCGGGGGACCCAAGAGACCCAGTACTTC. Amino acids: CASSNRGTQETQYF.

This clonotype was counted a few times. The junction departs from germline at one end; a sequencing error may be responsible. V usage is TRBV4-2 and J usage is TRBJ2-3; no clear D gene. CDR1 is LGHNA, CDR2 YNFKEQ, per germline. The CDR3 runs to 16 residues. The CDR3 nucleotides are TGCGCCAGCAGCCAAGATTGGGATGCTAGCACAGATACGCAGTATTTT. Translation gives CASSQDWDASTDTQYF.

The rearrangement links TRBV6-2 or TRBV6-3 to TRBJ1-2; D gene unclear. This CDR3 has 17 residues. Germline loops: CDR1 MNHEY, CDR2 SVGEGT. V dropped 6 bases and J dropped 8 bases, with 28 bases sitting between them. The CDR3: CASRPGRRYVGIEGYTF. Written as DNA, the CDR3 is TGTGCCAGCAGACCGGGGAGGCGGTACGTGGGTATCGAAGGCTACACCTTC.

This clonotype was seen only a few times. The chain joins TRBV5-1 to TRBJ2-5, with D perhaps TRBD1 or TRBD2 (5 bases each). V lost 6 bases and J 4 bases, leaving 22 bases between the germline ends. This CDR3 has 16 amino acids. Germline V gene data show CDR1 as SGHRS and CDR2 as YFSETQ. CDR3 in DNA: TGCGCCAGCACCCACGGGACCCTAGGTGGGCGAGAGACCCAGTACTTC. Amino acids: CASTHGTLGGRETQYF.

This clonotype has only a few counts. This rearrangement joins TRBV7-3 to TRBJ2-1; 8 positions match TRBD2. The CDR3 runs 17 residues. Germline-derived CDR1 and CDR2 are SGHTA and FQGTGA. V lost 6 bases and J lost 2; bases outside the gene matches: 12. The CDR3 loop reads CASSLNPGTRAYNEQFF. The CDR3, as DNA: TGTGCCAGCAGTCTAAATCCAGGGACTAGAGCCTACAATGAGCAGTTCTTC.

This chain connects TRBV5-1 to TRBJ1-2; D remains ambiguous. Per germline, CDR1 SGHRS and CDR2 YFSETQ. Trimming stripped 2 bases from V and 8 bases from J, with 10 bases between. The CDR3 contains 12 residues. In nucleotides, the CDR3 is TGCGCCAGCAGCTTTGGGGTAGAGGGCTACACCTTC. Protein product: CASSFGVEGYTF.

This clonotype came up a few times. The chain combines TRBV6-2 or TRBV6-3 with TRBJ1-1; D might be TRBD1 (5 bases). V was clipped by 7 bases and J by 1 base, with 16 bases between them. Germline V gene lookup returns CDR1 MNHEY and CDR2 SVGEGT. The CDR3 runs 15 residues. The CDR3 sequence is CASTRLVGANTEAFF. CDR3 in DNA: TGTGCCAGCACCCGTCTGGTCGGGGCGAACACTGAAGCTTTCTTT.

This clonotype showed up just a few times. V gene TRBV11-3 combines with J gene TRBJ2-5; a weak D match, TRBD1 (6 bases). Germline lookup yields CDR1 SGHNT and CDR2 YENEEA. The CDR3 totals 16 residues. The V and J ends lost 5 bases and 4 bases respectively, with 20 bases between them. The CDR3 loop is CASSPYPQGGRETQYF. The DNA for the CDR3 is TGTGCCAGCAGCCCATATCCACAGGGTGGGCGAGAGACCCAGTACTTC.

This clonotype has ten or more counts. The chain is built from TRBV7-8 and TRBJ2-1, with D possibly TRBD1 on 5 matching bases. V gave up 2 bases and J gave up 4 bases, with 6 bases separating them. This CDR3 has 13 residues. Looked up from germline, CDR1 is SGHVS and CDR2 is FQNEAQ. As DNA, the CDR3 is TGTGCCAGCAGCTTACAGGGATACAATGAGCAGTTCTTC. This encodes CASSLQGYNEQFF.

In this sample, this clonotype turned up a few times. V is TRBV6-5 and J is TRBJ2-3, with D unclear. Germline V gene data show CDR1 as MNHEY and CDR2 as SVGAGI. CDR3 size: 15 residues. Trimming took off 0 bases at V and 3 bases at J, with 10 bases between the two ends. This CDR3 reads CASSYSTPETDTQYF. CDR3 nucleotide sequence: TGTGCCAGCAGTTACTCTACCCCAGAGACAGATACGCAGTATTTT.

This clonotype was recorded a few times. The V gene is TRBV4-3, the J gene TRBJ2-3; D remains ambiguous. This CDR3 is built from 14 residues. Looked up from germline, CDR1 is LGHNA and CDR2 is YSLEER. Trimming left V 1 base short and J 4 bases short, with 9 bases between. The CDR3 loop is CASSQVYTADTQYF. In DNA form, the CDR3 reads TGCGCCAGCAGCCAAGTATACACGGCAGATACGCAGTATTTT.

The chain combines TRBV6-5 with TRBJ1-2; D gene ambiguous. Germline-derived CDR1 and CDR2 are MNHEY and SVGAGI. Trimming left V 8 bases short and J 0 bases short, with 7 bases between. The CDR3 covers 12 residues. The CDR3 sequence: CASSGSNYGYTF. Here the CDR3 DNA reads TGTGCCAGCTCCGGGTCTAACTATGGCTACACCTTC.

This clonotype was detected only a few times. The rearrangement joins TRBV7-2 to TRBJ2-3, with D unclear. The CDR3 length is 14 residues. Germline assignment: CDR1 SGHTA and CDR2 FQGNSA. V was shortened by 1 base and J by 4 bases, with 9 bases between the two germline ends. CDR3 nucleotide sequence: TGTGCCAGCAGCTTAGGCCCTGTTGCAGATACGCAGTATTTT. Protein sequence: CASSLGPVADTQYF.

This clonotype came up a few times. The V gene is TRBV21-1, the J gene TRBJ2-7. TRBV21-1 is a documented pseudogene. This CDR3 region has 14 residues. CDR3 sequence (DNA): TGTGCCAGCAGCAAGCGGGACAGGTCCTACGAGCAGTACTTC. It specifies CASSKRDRSYEQYF.

About this clonotype: This may stem from a read error, because a much larger clone lies one nucleotide away. The J gene is TRBJ2-7, the V gene TRBV7-2; D gene unclear. Trimming took off 2 bases at V and 3 bases at J, with 2 bases between the two ends. Germline-derived CDR1 and CDR2 are SGHTA and FQGNSA. The CDR3 has 11 amino acids. DNA of the CDR3: TGTGCCAGCAGCTTACTCTACGAGCAGTACTTC. Encoded protein: CASSLLYEQYF.

This clonotype was found a few times. Relative to the germline gene, one junction end is altered; a read error may explain this. This sequence joins TRBV7-9 and TRBJ2-1, with D unclear. The V gene's germline CDR1 is SEHNR and CDR2 FQNEAQ (reference sequence). CDR3 length: 12 residues. CDR3 amino acids: CASSLGPGPQDF. The CDR3 nucleotides read TGTGCCAGCAGCTTAGGTCCCGGACCCCAGGACTTC.

This clonotype was detected ten times or more. The rearrangement joins TRBV5-1 to TRBJ2-3; the D gene is possibly TRBD1 (6 bases). This CDR3 contains 15 residues. The germline V gene encodes CDR1 SGHRS and CDR2 YFSETQ. V shed 1 base and J shed 3 bases, with 12 bases lying between them. In nucleotides, the CDR3 is TGCGCCAGCAGCTTGACAGGGAGTGGGACAGATACGCAGTATTTT. Its translation is CASSLTGSGTDTQYF.

Only a few counts were recorded for this clonotype. CDR3: CASSLGQGQYNEQFF. The CDR3 DNA is TGTGCCAGCAGCCTAGGACAAGGGCAGTACAATGAGCAGTTCTTC. The chain recombines TRBV7-9 with TRBJ2-1; a possible D gene is TRBD1 (5 bases). V shed 5 bases and J shed 4 bases, with 15 bases lying between them. The CDR3 is 15 residues long. Germline CDR1 reads SEHNR; CDR2 reads FQNEAQ (reference sequence).

This clonotype showed up just a few times. CDR3 protein: CASSLGTGGQGGYTF. The CDR3 DNA follows: TGTGCCAGCAGTTTAGGGACAGGGGGCCAAGGTGGCTACACCTTC. The chain uses TRBV12-3 or TRBV12-4 and TRBJ1-2; 11 bases line up with TRBD1. V shed 1 base and J 7 bases; nucleotides not matched to a gene: 5. The CDR3 spans 15 residues.

This clonotype occurred a few times. This CDR3 is CASSLKRAYTDTQYF. The CDR3 DNA follows: TGTGCCAGCAGCTTGAAGAGGGCCTACACAGATACGCAGTATTTT. The gene calls are TRBV5-6 and TRBJ2-3, with TRBD2 as a possible D gene (5 bases). The V gene lost 1 base and the J gene lost 2 bases, with 11 bases spanning the gap. Germline V gene lookup returns CDR1 SGHDT and CDR2 YYEEEE. The CDR3 totals 15 residues.

The genes are TRBV5-1 and TRBJ1-1, with D possibly matching TRBD1 (5 bases). The CDR3 spans 17 residues. The germline V gene has CDR1 SGHRS and CDR2 YFSETQ. V was shortened by 0 bases and J by 0 bases, with 15 bases between the two germline ends. Here the CDR3 reads CASSLEEAGGMNTEAFF. The CDR3 region has the DNA TGCGCCAGCAGCTTGGAAGAGGCGGGGGGAATGAACACTGAAGCTTTCTTT. Drawing the rest from reference TRBV5-1 and TRBJ1-1, the complete variable domain is KAGVTQTPRYLIKTRGQQVTLSCSPISGHRSVSWYQQTPGQGLQFLFEYFSETQRNKGNFPGRFSGRQFSNSRSEMNVSTLELGDSALYLCASSLEEAGGMNTEAFFGQGTRLTVV.

This clonotype has just a few counts. V gene TRBV10-3 combines with J gene TRBJ2-2, with D possibly being TRBD1 or TRBD2 (5 bases each). Trimming removed 6 bases from V and 5 bases from J, with 19 bases in between. From germline, CDR1 is ENHRY and CDR2 SYGVKD. The CDR3 runs to 16 residues. The CDR3 nucleotides are TGTGCCATCAGGGTAGAGGCCACATGGGGGACCGGGGAGCTGTTTTTT. Translation gives CAIRVEATWGTGELFF.

Many counts were recorded for this clonotype. The chain combines TRBV12-3 or TRBV12-4 with TRBJ2-3, with TRBD2 identical over 7 bases. The CDR3 has 15 amino acids. With V trimmed by 7 bases and J by 4 bases, 11 bases remained unmatched. Written as DNA, the CDR3 is TGTGCCAGCACCATGGGACTAAACATGGCAGATACGCAGTATTTT. This sequence encodes CASTMGLNMADTQYF.

A few counts support this clonotype. The chain is built from TRBV9 and TRBJ2-1, with D unclear. V lost 0 bases to trimming and J lost 9 bases, with 10 bases between them. The CDR3 consists of 13 residues. Germline V lookup: CDR1 SGDLS, CDR2 YYNGEE. The DNA for the CDR3 is TGTGCCAGCAGCGTAGAACTATTGGGTGAGCAGTTCTTC. It codes for CASSVELLGEQFF.